This TCR beta chain comes out of a study of cytomegalovirus exposure and HLA in healthy donors. The germline gives CDR1 SGHRS, CDR2 YFSETQ. With 3 bases clipped from V and 5 bases from J, the junction kept 6 bases outside the gene matches. The CDR3 has 14 residues. The PCR ran on 60 Vbeta and 13 Jbeta primers. Produced via immunoSEQ multiplex PCR; TCRdb's table is partial and in-frame only. The sample shows 150,000 to 200,000 clones, about 80% of them seen only once. The V gene is TRBV5-1, the J gene TRBJ2-3, with 7 bases fitting TRBD2. This receptor was obtained from a man aged 30-40 years in good health and CMV-seropositive. The sequencing sample was made of PBMCs. The CDR3 DNA is TGCGCCAGCAGCTCCACTAGCGTGGGAGATACGCAGTATTTT. Translated: CASSSTSVGDTQYF.